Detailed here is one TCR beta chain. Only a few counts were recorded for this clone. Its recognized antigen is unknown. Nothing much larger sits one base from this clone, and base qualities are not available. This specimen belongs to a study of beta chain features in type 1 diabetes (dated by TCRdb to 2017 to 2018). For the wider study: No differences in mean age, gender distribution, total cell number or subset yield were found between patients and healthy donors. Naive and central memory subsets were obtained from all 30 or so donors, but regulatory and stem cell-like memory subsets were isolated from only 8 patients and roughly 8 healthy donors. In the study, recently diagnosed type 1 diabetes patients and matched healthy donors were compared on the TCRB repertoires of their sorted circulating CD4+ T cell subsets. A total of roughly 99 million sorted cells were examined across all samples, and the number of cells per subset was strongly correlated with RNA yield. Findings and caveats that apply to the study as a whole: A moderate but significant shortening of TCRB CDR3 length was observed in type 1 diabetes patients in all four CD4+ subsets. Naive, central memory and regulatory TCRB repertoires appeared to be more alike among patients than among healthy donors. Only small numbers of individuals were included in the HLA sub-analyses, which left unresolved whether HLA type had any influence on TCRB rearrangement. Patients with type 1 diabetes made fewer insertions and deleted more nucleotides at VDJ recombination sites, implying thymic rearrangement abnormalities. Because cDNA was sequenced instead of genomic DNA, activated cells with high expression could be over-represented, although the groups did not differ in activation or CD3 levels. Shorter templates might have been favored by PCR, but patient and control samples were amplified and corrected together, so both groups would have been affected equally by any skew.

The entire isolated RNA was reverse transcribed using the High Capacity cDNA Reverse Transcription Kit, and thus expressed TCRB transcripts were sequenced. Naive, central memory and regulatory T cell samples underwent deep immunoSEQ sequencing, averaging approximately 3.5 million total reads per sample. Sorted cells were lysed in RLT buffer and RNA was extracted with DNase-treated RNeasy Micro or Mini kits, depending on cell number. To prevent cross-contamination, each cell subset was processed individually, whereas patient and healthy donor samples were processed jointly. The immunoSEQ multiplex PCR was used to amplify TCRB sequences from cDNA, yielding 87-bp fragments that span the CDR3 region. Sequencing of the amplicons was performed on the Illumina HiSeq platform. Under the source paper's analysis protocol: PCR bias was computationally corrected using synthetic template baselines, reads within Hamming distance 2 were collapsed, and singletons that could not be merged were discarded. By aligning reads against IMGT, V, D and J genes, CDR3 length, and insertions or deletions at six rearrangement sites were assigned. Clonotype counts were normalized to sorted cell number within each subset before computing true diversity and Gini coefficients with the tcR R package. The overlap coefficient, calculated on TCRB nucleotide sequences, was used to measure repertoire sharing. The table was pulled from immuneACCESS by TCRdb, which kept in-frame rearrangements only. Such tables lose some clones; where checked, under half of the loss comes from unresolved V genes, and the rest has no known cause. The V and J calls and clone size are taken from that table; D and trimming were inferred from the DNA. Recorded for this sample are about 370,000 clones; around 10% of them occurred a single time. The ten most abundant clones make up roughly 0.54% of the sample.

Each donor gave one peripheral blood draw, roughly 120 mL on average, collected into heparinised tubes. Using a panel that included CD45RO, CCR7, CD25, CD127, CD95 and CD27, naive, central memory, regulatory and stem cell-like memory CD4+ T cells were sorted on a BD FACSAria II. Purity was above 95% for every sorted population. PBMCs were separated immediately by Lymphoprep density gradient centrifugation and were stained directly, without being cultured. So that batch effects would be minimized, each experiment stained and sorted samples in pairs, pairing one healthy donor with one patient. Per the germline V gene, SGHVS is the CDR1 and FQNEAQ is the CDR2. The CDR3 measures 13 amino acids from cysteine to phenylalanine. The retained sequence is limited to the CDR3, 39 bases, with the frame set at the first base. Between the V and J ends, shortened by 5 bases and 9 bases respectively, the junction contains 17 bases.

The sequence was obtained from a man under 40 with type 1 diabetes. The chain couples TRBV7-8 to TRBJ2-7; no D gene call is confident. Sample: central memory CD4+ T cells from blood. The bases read TGTGCCAGCAGCGGATGGACCTCCGACCCGCAGTACTTC. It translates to CASSGWTSDPQYF.